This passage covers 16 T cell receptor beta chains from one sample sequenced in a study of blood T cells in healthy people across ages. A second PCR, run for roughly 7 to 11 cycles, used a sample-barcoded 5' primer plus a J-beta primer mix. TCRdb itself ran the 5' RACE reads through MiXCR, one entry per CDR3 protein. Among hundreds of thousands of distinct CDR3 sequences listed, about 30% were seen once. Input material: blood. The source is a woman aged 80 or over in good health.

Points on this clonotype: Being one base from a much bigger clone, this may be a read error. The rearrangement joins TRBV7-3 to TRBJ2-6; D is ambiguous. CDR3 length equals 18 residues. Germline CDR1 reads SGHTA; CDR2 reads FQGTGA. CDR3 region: CANSPIPRHDSGANVLTF. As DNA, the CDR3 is TGTGCCAACAGCCCCATCCCTAGACACGACTCTGGGGCCAACGTCCTGACTTTC.

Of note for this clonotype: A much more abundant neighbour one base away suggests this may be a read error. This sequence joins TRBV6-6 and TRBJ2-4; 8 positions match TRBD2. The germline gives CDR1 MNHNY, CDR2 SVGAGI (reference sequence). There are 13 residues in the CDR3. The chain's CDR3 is CPSSLSGGVKQYF. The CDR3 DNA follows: TGTCCCAGCAGCTTGAGCGGGGGAGTGAAGCAGTACTTC.

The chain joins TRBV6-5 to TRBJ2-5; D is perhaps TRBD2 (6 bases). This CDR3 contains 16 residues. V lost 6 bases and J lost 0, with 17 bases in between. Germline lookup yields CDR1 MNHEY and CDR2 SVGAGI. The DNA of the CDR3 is TGTGCCAGCAGACTCGGCGGGGCTCGGTACCAAGAGACCCAGTACTTC. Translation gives CASRLGGARYQETQYF.

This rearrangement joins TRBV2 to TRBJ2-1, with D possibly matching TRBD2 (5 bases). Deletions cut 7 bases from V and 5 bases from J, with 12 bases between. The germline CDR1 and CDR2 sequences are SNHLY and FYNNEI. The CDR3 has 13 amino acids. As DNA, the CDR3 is TGTGCCAGCAATTTGCGGGCGGACAATGAGCAGTTCTTC. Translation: CASNLRADNEQFF.

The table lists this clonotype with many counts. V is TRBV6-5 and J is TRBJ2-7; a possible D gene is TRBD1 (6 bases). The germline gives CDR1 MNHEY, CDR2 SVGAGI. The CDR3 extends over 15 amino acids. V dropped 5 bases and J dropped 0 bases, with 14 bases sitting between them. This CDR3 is CASSRQAYSSYEQYF. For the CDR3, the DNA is TGTGCCAGCAGTAGACAGGCTTACAGCTCCTACGAGCAGTACTTC.

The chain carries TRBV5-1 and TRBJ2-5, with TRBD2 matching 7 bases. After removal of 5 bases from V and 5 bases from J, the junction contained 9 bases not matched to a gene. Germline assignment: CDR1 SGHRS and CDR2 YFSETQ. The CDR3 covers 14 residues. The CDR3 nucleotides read TGCGCCAGCAGGGCCAGCGGGGTCAGGGAGACCCAGTACTTC. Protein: CASRASGVRETQYF.

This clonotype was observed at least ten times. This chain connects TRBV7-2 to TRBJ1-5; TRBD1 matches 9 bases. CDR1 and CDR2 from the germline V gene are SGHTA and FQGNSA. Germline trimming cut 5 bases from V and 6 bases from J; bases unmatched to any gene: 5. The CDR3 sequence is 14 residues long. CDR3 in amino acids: CASSQTGGGQPQHF. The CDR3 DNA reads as TGTGCCAGCAGCCAAACAGGGGGCGGTCAGCCCCAGCATTTT.

CDR3 sequence (DNA): TGTGCCACCAGCAGAGATAGGCGGCGGACGAATGAAAAACTGTTTTTT. This codes for CATSRDRRRTNEKLFF. The chain recombines TRBV15 with TRBJ1-4; D gene uncertain. V shed 0 bases and J shed 5 bases, with 13 bases lying between them. The CDR3 has 16 residues. The germline gives CDR1 LNHNV, CDR2 YYDKDF (reference sequence).

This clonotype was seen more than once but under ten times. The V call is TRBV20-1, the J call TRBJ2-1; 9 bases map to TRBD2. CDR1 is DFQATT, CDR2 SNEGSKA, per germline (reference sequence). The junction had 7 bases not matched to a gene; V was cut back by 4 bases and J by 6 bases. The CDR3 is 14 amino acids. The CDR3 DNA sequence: TGCAGTGCTATTGGAGCGGGGGGAGGCAATGAGCAGTTCTTC. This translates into CSAIGAGGGNEQFF.

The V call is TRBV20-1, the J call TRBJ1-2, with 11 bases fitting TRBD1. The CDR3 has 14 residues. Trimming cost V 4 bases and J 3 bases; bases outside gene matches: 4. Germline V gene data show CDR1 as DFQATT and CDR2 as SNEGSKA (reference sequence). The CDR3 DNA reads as TGCAGTGCTAAACGGACAGGGGGCGACTATGGCTACACCTTC. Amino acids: CSAKRTGGDYGYTF.

The chain's CDR3 is CASSQVGTLYGYTF. DNA of the CDR3: TGTGCCAGCAGCCAAGTAGGGACACTCTATGGCTACACCTTC. V is TRBV3-1 and J is TRBJ1-2; TRBD1 might be the D (6 bases). Trimming removed 1 base at V and 4 bases at J, with 10 bases between. Germline lookup yields CDR1 LGHDT and CDR2 YNNKEL (reference sequence). This CDR3 is built from 14 residues.

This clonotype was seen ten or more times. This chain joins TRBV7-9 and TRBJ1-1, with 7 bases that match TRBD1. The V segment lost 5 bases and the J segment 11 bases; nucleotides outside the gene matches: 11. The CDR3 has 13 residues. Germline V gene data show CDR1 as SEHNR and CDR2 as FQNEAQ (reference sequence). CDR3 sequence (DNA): TGTGCCAGCAGCACGTCGGGGGCGGACAGGGCTTTCTTT. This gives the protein CASSTSGADRAFF.

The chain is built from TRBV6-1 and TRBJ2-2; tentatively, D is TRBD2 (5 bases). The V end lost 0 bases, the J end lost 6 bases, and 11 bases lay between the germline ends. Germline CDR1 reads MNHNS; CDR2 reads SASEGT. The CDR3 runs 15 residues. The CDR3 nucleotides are TGTGCCAGCAGTGAAGCCCTGCAGAGGGCCGGGGAGCTGTTTTTT. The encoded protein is CASSEALQRAGELFF.

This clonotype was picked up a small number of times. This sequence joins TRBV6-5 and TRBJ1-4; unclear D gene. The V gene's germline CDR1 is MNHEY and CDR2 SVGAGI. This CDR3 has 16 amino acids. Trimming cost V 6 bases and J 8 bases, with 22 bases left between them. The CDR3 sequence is CASRLSGVGLWEKLFF. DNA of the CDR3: TGTGCCAGCAGACTAAGCGGTGTCGGACTTTGGGAAAAACTGTTTTTT.

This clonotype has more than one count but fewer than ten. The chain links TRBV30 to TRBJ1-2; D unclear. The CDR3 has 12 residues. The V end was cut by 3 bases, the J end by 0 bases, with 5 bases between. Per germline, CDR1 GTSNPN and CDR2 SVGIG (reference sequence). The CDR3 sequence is CAWRRPNYGYTF. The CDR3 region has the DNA TGTGCCTGGAGGCGACCTAACTATGGCTACACCTTC.

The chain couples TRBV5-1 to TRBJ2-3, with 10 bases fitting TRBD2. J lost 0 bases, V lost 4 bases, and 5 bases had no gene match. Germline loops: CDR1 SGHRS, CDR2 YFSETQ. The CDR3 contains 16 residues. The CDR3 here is CASSPPSGGSTDTQYF. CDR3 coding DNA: TGCGCCAGCAGCCCCCCTAGCGGGGGAAGCACAGATACGCAGTATTTT.